This entry describes one TCR beta chain. Its antigen is not yet known. No base quality information exists; no much larger clone differs at one position. Including cysteine and phenylalanine, the CDR3 has 17 amino acids. The only DNA kept is the CDR3, 51 bases in frame from the first base. The germline V end is reduced by 1 base and the J end by 0 bases; junction bases left unmatched: 7. From the germline V gene (reference sequence), CDR1 is SGHNT and CDR2 is YYREEE. One collaborating source in Seattle enrolled patients while the patients were actively infected and followed the patients over time throughout the course of disease. Whole blood was collected in K2EDTA tubes by collaborating institutions according to the institutions' own protocols. For TCRbeta analysis, collaborators shipped samples as frozen whole blood, isolated PBMCs, or DNA extracted from either of those sample types. TCRbeta CDR3 regions were amplified from genomic DNA using the immunoSEQ Assay, a bias-controlled multiplex PCR. Under the source paper's analysis protocol: Nucleated cell counts per sample were estimated from amplification of reference gene primers within the assay. To quantify the absolute abundance of each unique TCRbeta CDR3 rearrangement, sequence reads were collapsed and filtered. For each sample, productive Simpson clonality was calculated as the square root of Simpson's diversity index over productive rearrangements. The immuneACCESS repertoire file appears here via TCRdb, limited to in-frame rearrangements. These files lack a portion of the clones; in checked studies, under half of the deficit traces to unresolved V genes, and the cause of the others is not known. Clone size and V and J calls were adopted from that table, with D and trimming inferred from the DNA. The sample table shows some 300,000 clones, and about nine tenths are seen once. 6% to 8% of the sample lies in the top ten.

This entry comes from a study of blood T cell repertoires in COVID-19 (TCRdb year 2020). With respect to the entire study: Samples covering the acute and convalescent phases of COVID-19 were provided by collaborators in the United States, Italy and Spain. The prospective study material was composed of cDNA or gDNA derived from T cells, B-cell-depleted T cells, or PBMCs. Deeply sampled blood TCRbeta repertoires from subjects exposed to, actively infected with, or recovered from COVID-19 were included in the dataset. The repertoires were made available in a free public database intended to serve as a resource for research on the immune response to SARS-CoV-2. Samples came from the ongoing ImmuneRACE study (first 160 participants) plus 1,254 subjects from 6 global collaborators. A de-identified subject ID, COVID-19 status, age in years and sex were almost always included in the sample metadata. Where HLA class I and class II types were available, the types were taken from metadata supplied by the sample provider, not from assay-based typing.

Paper-wide results and their limitations: Clinical and demographic metadata were provided uncurated, with the amount varying by source and participant.

The receptor chain draws on TRBV5-4 and TRBJ2-7; 10 of the junction bases match TRBD2. This clonotype was sampled from a woman aged 50 to 60 with COVID-19, enrolled during active disease. Sequenced sample: peripheral blood. The CDR3 amino acid sequence is: CASSLNPPSGSSYEQYF. Read as DNA, the sequence is TGTGCCAGCAGCTTGAATCCTCCTAGCGGGAGCTCCTACGAGCAGTACTTC. Supplemented by the reference TRBV5-4 and TRBJ2-7 proteins around the CDR3, the complete variable domain is ETGVTQSPTHLIKTRGQQVTLRCSSQSGHNTVSWYQQALGQGPQFIFQYYREEENGRGNFPPRFSGLQFPNYSSELNVNALELDDSALYLCASSLNPPSGSSYEQYFGPGTRLTVT.